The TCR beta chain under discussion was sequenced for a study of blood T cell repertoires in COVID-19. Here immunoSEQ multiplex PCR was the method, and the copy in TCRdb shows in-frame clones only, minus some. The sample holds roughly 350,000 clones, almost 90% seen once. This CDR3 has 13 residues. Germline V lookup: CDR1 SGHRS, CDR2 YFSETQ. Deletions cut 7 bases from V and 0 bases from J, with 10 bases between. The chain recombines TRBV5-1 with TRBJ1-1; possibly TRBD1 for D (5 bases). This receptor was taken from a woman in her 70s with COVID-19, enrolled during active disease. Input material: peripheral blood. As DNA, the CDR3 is TGCGCCAGCGGGTGGGGGGTGAACACTGAAGCTTTCTTT. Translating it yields CASGWGVNTEAFF.